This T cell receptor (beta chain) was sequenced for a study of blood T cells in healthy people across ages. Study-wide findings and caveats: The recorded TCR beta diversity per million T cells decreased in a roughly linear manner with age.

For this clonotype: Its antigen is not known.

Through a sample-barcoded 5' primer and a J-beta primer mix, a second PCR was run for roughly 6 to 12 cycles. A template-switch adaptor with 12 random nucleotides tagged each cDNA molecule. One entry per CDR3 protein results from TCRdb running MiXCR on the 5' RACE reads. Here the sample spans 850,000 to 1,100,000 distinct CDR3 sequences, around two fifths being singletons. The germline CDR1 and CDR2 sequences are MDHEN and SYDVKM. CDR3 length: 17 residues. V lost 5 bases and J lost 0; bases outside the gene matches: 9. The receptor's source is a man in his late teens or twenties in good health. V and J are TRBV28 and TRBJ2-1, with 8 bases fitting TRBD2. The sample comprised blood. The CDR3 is CASSQTKRGSSYNEQFF. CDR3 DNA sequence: TGTGCCAGCAGTCAGACAAAGCGGGGGAGCTCCTACAATGAGCAGTTCTTC.